This TCR beta chain was identified during a study of cytotoxic CD8 clonotypes in ibrutinib-treated CLL. This clone was seen only a few times. CDR3 length equals 14 residues. Germline lookup yields CDR1 MGHRA and CDR2 YSYEKL. J was trimmed by 7 bases and V by 4 bases; bases with no gene match: 6. Profiling relied on immunoSEQ multiplex PCR, and the TCRdb table lists in-frame clones only, not all of them. The data contain approximately 23,000 clones, roughly 75% of them singletons. Material: PBMCs, obtained before ibrutinib treatment. The receptor's source is a human donor with chronic lymphocytic leukemia. V usage is TRBV4-1 and J usage is TRBJ1-5; 8 bases align to TRBD1. CDR3 residues: CASSRSGGEQPQHF. The CDR3 bases are TGCGCCAGCAGCCGATCAGGGGGCGAACAGCCCCAGCATTTT.